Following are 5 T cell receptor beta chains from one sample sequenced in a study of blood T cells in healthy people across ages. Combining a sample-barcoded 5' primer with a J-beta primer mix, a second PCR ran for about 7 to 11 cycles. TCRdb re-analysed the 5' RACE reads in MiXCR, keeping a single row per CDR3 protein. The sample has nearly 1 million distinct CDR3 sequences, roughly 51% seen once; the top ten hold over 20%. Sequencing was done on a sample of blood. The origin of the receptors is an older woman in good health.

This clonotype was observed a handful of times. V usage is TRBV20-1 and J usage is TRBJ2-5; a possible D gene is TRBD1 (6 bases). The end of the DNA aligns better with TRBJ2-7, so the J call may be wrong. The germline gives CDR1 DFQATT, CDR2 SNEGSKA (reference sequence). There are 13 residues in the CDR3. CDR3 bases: TGCAGTGCTAGAAACCTGGGGGCTTACGAGCAGTACTTC. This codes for CSARNLGAYEQYF.

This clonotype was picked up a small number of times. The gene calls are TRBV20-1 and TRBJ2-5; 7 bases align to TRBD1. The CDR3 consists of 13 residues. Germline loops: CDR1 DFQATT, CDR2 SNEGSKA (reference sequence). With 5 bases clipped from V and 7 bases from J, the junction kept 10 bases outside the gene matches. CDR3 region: CSAAGTVFGTQYF. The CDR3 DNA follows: TGCAGTGCTGCCGGGACAGTCTTTGGGACCCAGTACTTC.

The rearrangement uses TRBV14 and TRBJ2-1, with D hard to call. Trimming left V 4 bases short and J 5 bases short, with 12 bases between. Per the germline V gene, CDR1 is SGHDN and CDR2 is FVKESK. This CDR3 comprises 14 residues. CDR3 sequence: CASSPSWPDNEQFF. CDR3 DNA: TGTGCCAGCAGCCCCTCCTGGCCGGACAATGAGCAGTTCTTC.

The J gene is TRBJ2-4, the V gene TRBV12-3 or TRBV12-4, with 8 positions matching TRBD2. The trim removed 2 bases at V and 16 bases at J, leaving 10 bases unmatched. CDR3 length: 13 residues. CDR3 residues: CASSLRRVAGTYF. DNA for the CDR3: TGTGCCAGCAGTTTAAGGAGGGTAGCGGGGACATACTTC.

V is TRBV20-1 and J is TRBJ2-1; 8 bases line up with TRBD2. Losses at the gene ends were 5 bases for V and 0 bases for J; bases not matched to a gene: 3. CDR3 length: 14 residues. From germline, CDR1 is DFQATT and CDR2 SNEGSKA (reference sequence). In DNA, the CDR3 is TGCAGTGCTGTAAGCGGGAGCTCCTACAATGAGCAGTTCTTC. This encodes CSAVSGSSYNEQFF.